The 14 T cell receptor beta chains below were found in one sample sequenced in a study of regulatory T cells in long-lasting Graves disease. Time point of the sample: newly diagnosed GD, antithyroid drugs for less than 3 months. PBMC-derived RNA was used for the TCR library. Arm-PCR of CDR3 regions with iRepertoire HTBI primers generated TCR beta libraries. Each CDR3 protein gets one entry after TCRdb re-called the multiplex PCR reads with MiXCR. This table holds 200,000 to 250,000 distinct CDR3 sequences, roughly 18% found once. These data were also reused for a study on T cells in Graves' hyperthyroidism and ophthalmopathy.

The sample in question was peripheral blood mononuclear cells (PBMCs), obtained at new diagnosis, from a patient treated with antithyroid drugs. The receptors stem from a woman aged 25 to 45 with Graves disease.

This clonotype was recorded at least ten times. A read error may account for a junction end that differs from germline. The chain couples TRBV7-7 to TRBJ2-3, with D perhaps given as TRBD1 or TRBD2 (6 bases each). Germline V gives CDR1 SSHAT, CDR2 FNYEAQ (reference sequence). This CDR3 spans 18 amino acids. Here the CDR3 DNA reads TGTGCTAGCAGCTTACCGGGGGCCCTCCTCTCACTCACAGATACGCAGTATTTT. Protein product: CASSLPGALLSLTDTQYF.

This clonotype was seen at least ten times. J is TRBJ2-3 and V is TRBV27; D gene uncertain. The CDR3 contains 13 residues. V lost 2 bases and J 2 bases, leaving 5 bases between the germline ends. Germline V gene data show CDR1 as MNHEY and CDR2 as SMNVEV (reference sequence). The CDR3, as DNA: TGTGCCAGCAGTTTAGTGACCACAGATACGCAGTATTTT. Translated, it gives CASSLVTTDTQYF.

The gene calls are TRBV2 and TRBJ2-7; 10 bases are shared with TRBD2. The CDR3 length is 14 residues. J lost 2 bases, V lost 10 bases, and 8 bases had no gene match. Germline V lookup: CDR1 SNHLY, CDR2 FYNNEI. In DNA, the CDR3 is TGTGCCACCCTTAGCGGGGGGACGACCTACGAGCAGTACTTC. Translating it yields CATLSGGTTYEQYF. Using reference TRBV2 and TRBJ2-7 for the parts outside the CDR3, the full variable domain is EPEVTQTPSHQVTQMGQEVILRCVPISNHLYFYWYRQILGQKVEFLVSFYNNEISEKSEIFDDQFSVERPDGSNFTLKIRSTKLEDSAMYFCATLSGGTTYEQYFGPGTRLTVT.

This clonotype has at least ten counts. This chain uses TRBV2 with TRBJ2-3, with D perhaps assigned TRBD1 or TRBD2 (5 bases each). V was cut by 8 bases and J by 2 bases, with 11 bases left in between. The length of the CDR3 is 13 residues. CDR1 is SNHLY, CDR2 FYNNEI, per germline. The CDR3 loop reads CASWGTATDTQYF. CDR3 in DNA: TGTGCCAGCTGGGGGACCGCCACAGATACGCAGTATTTT.

This clonotype was picked up many times. The V call is TRBV4-2, the J call TRBJ1-1; 8 bases map to TRBD1. This CDR3 contains 13 residues. Losses at the gene ends were 2 bases for V and 8 bases for J; bases not matched to a gene: 4. Germline-derived CDR1 and CDR2 are LGHNA and YNFKEQ. The CDR3 DNA sequence: TGTGCCAGCAGCCAAAACAGGGGGTGGGAAGCTTTCTTT. This translates into CASSQNRGWEAFF.

This clonotype was recorded at least ten times. V gene TRBV20-1 combines with J gene TRBJ2-1, with D unclear. Germline loops: CDR1 DFQATT, CDR2 SNEGSKA (reference sequence). The CDR3 is 12 amino acids. The V and J ends lost 6 bases and 7 bases respectively, with 13 bases between them. The CDR3 coding sequence is TGCAGTGCCCCGTTTTTAACGAATGAGCAGTTCTTC. This codes for CSAPFLTNEQFF.

This clonotype turned up a few times. In DNA, the CDR3 is TGTGCCAGCCGCCGAGTCGGGGCCAAAAACATTCAGTACTTC. Residues: CASRRVGAKNIQYF. The chain recombines TRBV19 with TRBJ2-4; no definite D call. The CDR3 extends over 14 amino acids. Germline V lookup: CDR1 LNHDA, CDR2 SQIVND (reference sequence). Trimming took 9 bases from V and 1 from J, leaving 13 bases between them.

There are many counts of this clonotype. The chain combines TRBV2 with TRBJ2-1, with D tentatively TRBD2 (6 bases). CDR1 is SNHLY, CDR2 FYNNEI, per germline. The length of the CDR3 is 15 residues. V lost 5 bases and J lost 3, with 14 bases in between. The CDR3 reads CASSRVAEHYNEQFF. The CDR3 DNA is TGTGCCAGCAGTCGAGTAGCGGAACACTACAATGAGCAGTTCTTC.

This clonotype was counted ten times or more. V usage is TRBV11-2 and J usage is TRBJ2-2, with 8 bases fitting TRBD2. The CDR3 loop spans 15 amino acids. The V and J ends lost 4 bases and 8 bases, in that order; junction bases with no gene match: 9. Germline V lookup: CDR1 SGHAT, CDR2 FQNNGV. The CDR3 DNA follows: TGTGCCAGCAGCTCGTTAGCGGGATTAAAAGGGGAGCTGTTTTTT. Its protein product is CASSSLAGLKGELFF.

This clonotype was counted at least ten times. Here the CDR3 DNA reads TGTGCCAGCAGCCTATTGGACAGGGGAAACTCTGGAAACACCATATATTTT. Its translation: CASSLLDRGNSGNTIYF. The chain couples TRBV7-2 to TRBJ1-3; 9 nucleotides align to TRBD1. Germline V lookup: CDR1 SGHTA, CDR2 FQGNSA. The CDR3 runs to 17 residues. The trim removed 5 bases at V and 0 bases at J, leaving 8 bases unmatched.

J is TRBJ2-3 and V is TRBV5-8, with D possibly called TRBD1 or TRBD2 (6 bases each). V gave up 0 bases and J gave up 6 bases, with 14 bases separating them. CDR1 and CDR2 from the germline V gene are SGHTS and YDEGEE. The CDR3 extends over 15 amino acids. The CDR3, as DNA: TGTGCCAGCAGCTTGGGCCACTCGGGGGCTGATACGCAGTATTTT. It codes for CASSLGHSGADTQYF.

This clonotype was recorded at least ten times. This chain uses TRBV6-1 with TRBJ2-3; 10 positions match TRBD2. Trimming removed 2 bases from V and 2 bases from J; junction bases left unmatched: 1. Germline-derived CDR1 and CDR2 are MNHNS and SASEGT. The CDR3 extends over 15 amino acids. CDR3 amino acids: CASSELAGDTDTQYF. DNA of the CDR3: TGTGCCAGCAGTGAACTAGCGGGAGACACAGATACGCAGTATTTT.

The chain couples TRBV9 to TRBJ2-1, with D unclear. CDR1 is SGDLS, CDR2 YYNGEE, per germline. Trimming removed 0 bases from V and 2 bases from J, with 9 bases in between. The CDR3 runs 15 residues. CDR3 in amino acids: CASSVEGRPYNEQFF. DNA for the CDR3: TGTGCCAGCAGCGTAGAGGGCCGACCCTACAATGAGCAGTTCTTC. The complete variable domain, with remaining parts taken from reference TRBV9 and TRBJ2-1, reads DSGVTQTPKHLITATGQRVTLRCSPRSGDLSVYWYQQSLDQGLQFLIQYYNGEERAKGNILERFSAQQFPDLHSELNLSSLELGDSALYFCASSVEGRPYNEQFFGPGTRLTVL.

This clonotype has a count of ten or more. The chain has TRBV6-1 and TRBJ2-5; 8 nucleotides line up with TRBD1. CDR3 length: 14 amino acids. The J segment lost 1 base and the V segment lost 8 bases, leaving 6 bases of the junction unmatched. Per germline, CDR1 MNHNS and CDR2 SASEGT. The chain's CDR3 is CASGGQALQETQYF. In DNA, the CDR3 is TGTGCCAGCGGGGGACAGGCGCTCCAAGAGACCCAGTACTTC.